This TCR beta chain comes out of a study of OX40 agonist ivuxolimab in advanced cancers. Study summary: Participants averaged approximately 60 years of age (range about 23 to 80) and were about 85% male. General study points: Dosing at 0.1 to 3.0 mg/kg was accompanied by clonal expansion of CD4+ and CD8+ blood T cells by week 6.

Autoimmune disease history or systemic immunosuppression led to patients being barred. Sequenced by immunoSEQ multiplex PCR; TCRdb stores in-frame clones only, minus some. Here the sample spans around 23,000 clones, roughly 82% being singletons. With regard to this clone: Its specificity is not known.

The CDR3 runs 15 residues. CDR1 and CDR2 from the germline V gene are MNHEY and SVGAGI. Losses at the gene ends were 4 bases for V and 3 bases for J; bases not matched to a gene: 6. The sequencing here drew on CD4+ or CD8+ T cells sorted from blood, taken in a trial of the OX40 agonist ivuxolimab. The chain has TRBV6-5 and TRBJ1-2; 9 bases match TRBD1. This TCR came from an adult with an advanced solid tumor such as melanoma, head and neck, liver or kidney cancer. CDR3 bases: TGTGCCAGCAGTTGGGGACAGGGTGACTACTATGGCTACACCTTC. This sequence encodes CASSWGQGDYYGYTF.